Below, 29 T cell receptor beta chains from the same sample are listed, as sequenced in a study of cytomegalovirus exposure and HLA in healthy donors. 60 Vbeta and 13 Jbeta primers were used in PCR. This table comes from immunoSEQ multiplex PCR, and its TCRdb copy is limited to in-frame clones, with some not included. The repertoire holds around 140,000 clones, with about 86% as singletons. The source material was PBMCs. These receptors all come from a woman aged 25 to 39 in good health and CMV-seronegative.

By proportion, this clone is medium-sized. J is TRBJ2-2 and V is TRBV18, with a weak D call TRBD1 (6 bases). Germline-derived CDR1 and CDR2 are KGHSH and LQKENI. This CDR3 region has 14 residues. Deletions cut 0 bases from V and 5 bases from J, with 7 bases between. CDR3 sequence: CASSPPRGTGELFF. The DNA for the CDR3 is TGTGCCAGCTCACCACCGAGGGGGACCGGGGAGCTGTTTTTT.

This chain connects TRBV7-9 to TRBJ1-4; 9 nucleotides agree with TRBD1. The CDR3 is 17 residues long. Germline loops: CDR1 SEHNR, CDR2 FQNEAQ (reference sequence). V was pared by 5 bases and J by 0 bases, with 7 bases of the junction left unmatched. The CDR3 protein is CASSPYRDRATNEKLFF. CDR3 coding DNA: TGTGCCAGCAGCCCATACCGGGACAGGGCAACTAATGAAAAACTGTTTTTT.

The CDR3 region has the DNA TGTGCCAGCAGTGACTCTTCACAGTACCAAGAGACCCAGTACTTC. This gives the protein CASSDSSQYQETQYF. The chain combines TRBV6-4 with TRBJ2-5, with D unclear. The CDR3 consists of 15 residues. Germline loops: CDR1 MRHNA, CDR2 SNTAGT. Trimming took off 0 bases at V and 0 bases at J, with 8 bases between the two ends.

The chain is built from TRBV4-1 and TRBJ1-5; 8 bases are a match to TRBD1. This CDR3 is 17 amino acids long. The germline CDR1 and CDR2 sequences are MGHRA and YSYEKL. The V and J ends lost 1 base and 7 bases, in that order; junction bases with no gene match: 12. The CDR3: CASSQALTGTGGQPQHF. The DNA of the CDR3 is TGCGCCAGCAGCCAAGCTCTGACCGGGACAGGAGGCCAGCCCCAGCATTTT.

The rearrangement links TRBV5-6 to TRBJ1-5, with D possibly being TRBD1 (6 bases). Germline CDR1 SGHDT, CDR2 YYEEEE. V lost 2 bases to trimming and J lost 7 bases, with 7 bases between them. This CDR3 spans 12 amino acids. The CDR3 here is CASSFGTQPQHF. Written as DNA, the CDR3 is TGTGCCAGCAGCTTTGGGACACAGCCCCAGCATTTT.

The rearrangement joins TRBV9 to TRBJ2-1, with 12 bases that match TRBD2. This CDR3 region has 15 residues. V gave up 3 bases and J gave up 6 bases; unmatched junction bases: 4. The V gene's germline CDR1 is SGDLS and CDR2 YYNGEE. This CDR3 reads CASSAGTSGSNEQFF. The DNA of the CDR3 is TGTGCCAGCAGCGCTGGGACTAGCGGGTCCAATGAGCAGTTCTTC. Combining the CDR3 with reference TRBV9 and TRBJ2-1 gives the whole variable domain DSGVTQTPKHLITATGQRVTLRCSPRSGDLSVYWYQQSLDQGLQFLIQYYNGEERAKGNILERFSAQQFPDLHSELNLSSLELGDSALYFCASSAGTSGSNEQFFGPGTRLTVL.

Note on this clone: The same CDR3 can be traced to other DNA sequences in this sample. The rearrangement joins TRBV7-2 to TRBJ1-1; 11 nucleotides line up with TRBD1. The germline V gene has CDR1 SGHTA and CDR2 FQGNSA. The CDR3 spans 17 residues. The V segment lost 1 base and the J segment 0 bases; nucleotides outside the gene matches: 4. This chain's CDR3 is CASSLVGTGGMNTEAFF. The CDR3 nucleotides read TGTGCCAGCAGCTTAGTGGGGACAGGGGGGATGAACACTGAAGCTTTCTTT.

The J gene is TRBJ2-3, the V gene TRBV7-8, with TRBD2 matching 7 bases. Germline V gives CDR1 SGHVS, CDR2 FQNEAQ. This CDR3 spans 15 amino acids. The ends lost 3 bases at V and 6 bases at J; junction bases unmatched: 9. The CDR3 coding sequence is TGTGCCAGCAGCTTTCTGGGAGGGGAACTGGATACGCAGTATTTT. The encoded protein is CASSFLGGELDTQYF.

The count of this clone is one. This rearrangement joins TRBV4-3 to TRBJ2-7; perhaps TRBD1 as D (5 bases). Between the trimmed V and J ends, which lost 3 bases and 2 bases, there was a span of 11 bases. Germline V gives CDR1 LGHNA, CDR2 YSLEER. The CDR3 runs to 14 residues. DNA for the CDR3: TGCGCCAGCAGCCACCAGGGTTCCCCCTACGAGCAGTACTTC. Residues: CASSHQGSPYEQYF.

The rearrangement joins TRBV5-1 to TRBJ2-3; 8 nucleotides align to TRBD1. The CDR3 contains 14 residues. Trimming removed 4 bases from V and 1 base from J; junction bases left unmatched: 2. From germline, CDR1 is SGHRS and CDR2 YFSETQ. The CDR3 coding sequence is TGCGCCAGCAGCCCGGGACAGGGCACAGATACGCAGTATTTT. It encodes CASSPGQGTDTQYF.

V gene TRBV9 combines with J gene TRBJ1-5; D uncertain. From germline, CDR1 is SGDLS and CDR2 YYNGEE. The CDR3 runs 14 residues. Trimming shortened V by 4 bases and J by 4 bases, and 12 bases separated the two germline ends. The CDR3: CASSPGGGNQPQHF. CDR3 nucleotide sequence: TGTGCCAGCAGCCCGGGCGGCGGGAATCAGCCCCAGCATTTT.

The chain employs TRBV2 and TRBJ2-3; 11 nucleotides agree with TRBD2. Germline CDR1 and CDR2: SNHLY and FYNNEI. V shed 6 bases, J shed 0 bases, and the junction held 11 bases outside the gene matches. The CDR3 is made up of 18 amino acids. CDR3 DNA sequence: TGTGCCAGCAGCTCATTCCCTATAGCGGGAGGGAGCACAGATACGCAGTATTTT. Translation: CASSSFPIAGGSTDTQYF.

The chain couples TRBV5-6 to TRBJ2-2, with 10 nucleotides matching TRBD2. The V and J ends lost 3 bases and 7 bases, in that order; junction bases with no gene match: 9. Germline V lookup: CDR1 SGHDT, CDR2 YYEEEE. This CDR3 contains 16 residues. The CDR3 protein is CASSWGASGGSGELFF. The CDR3 DNA reads as TGTGCCAGCAGCTGGGGGGCTAGCGGGGGAAGCGGGGAGCTGTTTTTT.

This sequence joins TRBV28 and TRBJ2-7; 11 nucleotides agree with TRBD2. CDR3 length: 14 residues. The germline CDR1 and CDR2 sequences are MDHEN and SYDVKM. Trimming cost V 8 bases and J 3 bases; bases outside gene matches: 6. The DNA of the CDR3 is TGTGCCAGCTCAACTAGCGGGAGAGACTACGAGCAGTACTTC. Amino acid sequence: CASSTSGRDYEQYF.

This rearrangement joins TRBV28 to TRBJ2-1; D is unclear. The V and J ends lost 6 bases and 7 bases respectively, with 10 bases between them. The CDR3 extends over 12 amino acids. Germline CDR1 and CDR2: MDHEN and SYDVKM. The CDR3 nucleotides read TGTGCCAGCAGAACCAACCGGAATGAGCAGTTCTTC. It specifies CASRTNRNEQFF.

Turning to this clone: Other nucleotide sequences in the sample specify the same CDR3. V is TRBV5-5 and J is TRBJ2-7; 10 nucleotides match TRBD2. The V segment lost 0 bases and the J segment 3 bases; nucleotides outside the gene matches: 3. Germline V gene data show CDR1 as SGHKS and CDR2 as YYEKEE (reference sequence). This CDR3 has 15 amino acids. CDR3 DNA: TGTGCCAGCAGCTTGGCTAGCGGGAGTCGCTACGAGCAGTACTTC. Protein sequence: CASSLASGSRYEQYF.

The rearrangement joins TRBV7-9 to TRBJ1-3; D gene uncertain. CDR1 is SEHNR, CDR2 FQNEAQ, per germline (reference sequence). Trimming took off 3 bases at V and 0 bases at J, with 9 bases between the two ends. CDR3 length: 15 residues. The CDR3: CASSLRLDSGNTIYF. The DNA of the CDR3 is TGTGCCAGCAGCTTGAGGCTGGACTCTGGAAACACCATATATTTT.

The chain joins TRBV28 to TRBJ2-1; D remains unclear. Germline CDR1 MDHEN, CDR2 SYDVKM. Trimming removed 8 bases at V and 5 bases at J, with 7 bases between. The CDR3 covers 11 residues. CDR3 residues: CASCSHNEQFF. CDR3 nucleotide sequence: TGTGCCAGCTGTAGCCACAATGAGCAGTTCTTC. Filled out from reference TRBV28 and TRBJ2-1, the complete variable domain reads DVKVTQSSRYLVKRTGEKVFLECVQDMDHENMFWYRQDPGLGLRLIYFSYDVKMKEKGDIPEGYSVSREKKERFSLILESASTNQTSMYLCASCSHNEQFFGPGTRLTVL.

The J gene is TRBJ2-3, the V gene TRBV6-5; D is possibly TRBD2 (5 bases). In germline, CDR1 is MNHEY, CDR2 SVGAGI. Trimming shortened V by 6 bases and J by 6 bases, and 13 bases separated the two germline ends. There are 13 residues in the CDR3. The CDR3 DNA reads TGTGCCAGCAGGCCGGGGATAGGGGATACGCAGTATTTT. Translated: CASRPGIGDTQYF.

For the CDR3, the DNA is TGTGCCAGCAGTTTATCAGGGGGCGCCTACATTCAGTACTTC. It yields the protein CASSLSGGAYIQYF. This chain uses TRBV28 with TRBJ2-4, with 8 bases lining up with TRBD1. V gave up 1 base and J gave up 8 bases; unmatched junction bases: 4. Per germline, CDR1 MDHEN and CDR2 SYDVKM. The CDR3 is made up of 14 amino acids.

The chain joins TRBV5-6 to TRBJ1-1, with 8 bases identical to TRBD1. The V gene end was trimmed by 2 bases and the J gene end by 10 bases; junction bases not matched to a gene: 1. This CDR3 comprises 11 residues. Germline lookup yields CDR1 SGHDT and CDR2 YYEEEE. The CDR3 sequence: CASSFRGRAFF. In DNA, the CDR3 is TGTGCCAGCAGCTTCAGGGGGCGAGCTTTCTTT.

CDR3 amino acids: CASSNRGSSGNTIYF. CDR3 sequence (DNA): TGCGCCAGCAGCAACAGGGGTAGCTCTGGAAACACCATATATTTT. This sequence joins TRBV5-1 and TRBJ1-3; 7 nucleotides agree with TRBD1. V lost 4 bases to trimming and J lost 0 bases; unmatched junction nucleotides: 4. Germline V gene data show CDR1 as SGHRS and CDR2 as YFSETQ. This CDR3 has 15 amino acids.

The chain uses TRBV19 and TRBJ1-4; 7 bases line up with TRBD1. The germline V gene encodes CDR1 LNHDA and CDR2 SQIVND (reference sequence). V trimming: 4 bases; J trimming: 11 bases; junction bases outside the gene matches: 13. This CDR3 comprises 15 residues. The CDR3 DNA reads TGTGCCAGTAGTACCCCGGGACAGCTAATGGGGAAACTGTTTTTT. Translation: CASSTPGQLMGKLFF. Full variable domain (missing parts from reference TRBV19 and TRBJ1-4): DGGITQSPKYLFRKEGQNVTLSCEQNLNHDAMYWYRQDPGQGLRLIYYSQIVNDFQKGDIAEGYSVSREKKESFPLTVTSAQKNPTAFYLCASSTPGQLMGKLFFGSGTQLSVL.

V gene TRBV15 combines with J gene TRBJ1-4; tentative D call: TRBD1 (5 bases). V was pared by 4 bases and J by 0 bases, with 18 bases between. The CDR3 is 18 amino acids. CDR1 and CDR2 from the germline V gene are LNHNV and YYDKDF (reference sequence). Here the CDR3 reads CATSMKGLDQPTNEKLFF. The CDR3 DNA sequence: TGTGCCACCAGCATGAAGGGGCTGGACCAGCCAACTAATGAAAAACTGTTTTTT.

V usage is TRBV5-1 and J usage is TRBJ2-7, with 7 bases aligning to TRBD1. CDR3 size: 13 residues. The J segment lost 4 bases and the V segment lost 2 bases, leaving 3 bases of the junction unmatched. Germline CDR1 is SGHRS and CDR2 is YFSETQ. The CDR3 protein is CASSFNRGYEQYF. CDR3 in DNA: TGCGCCAGCAGCTTTAACAGGGGTTACGAGCAGTACTTC.

The rearrangement uses TRBV12-5 and TRBJ2-1; D possibly corresponds to TRBD1 (5 bases). CDR1 is LGHNT, CDR2 FRNRAP, per germline. The V end was cut by 4 bases, the J end by 4 bases, with 17 bases between. CDR3 length: 16 residues. This CDR3 reads CASGWVWGCFYNEQFF. The CDR3 nucleotides read TGTGCTAGTGGTTGGGTTTGGGGCTGTTTTTACAATGAGCAGTTCTTC.

V usage is TRBV30 and J usage is TRBJ1-5; 8 positions agree with TRBD1. The CDR3 contains 15 residues. Losses at the gene ends were 3 bases for V and 2 bases for J; bases not matched to a gene: 6. Germline CDR1 and CDR2: GTSNPN and SVGIG (reference sequence). The CDR3 here is CAWSAGQGRNQPQHF. The CDR3 bases are TGTGCCTGGAGCGCCGGACAGGGCCGCAATCAGCCCCAGCATTTT.

The chain recombines TRBV6-1 with TRBJ2-5; TRBD2 agrees at 8 bases. Judging by the DNA end, TRBJ2-7 fits better; the J call may be wrong. The CDR3 spans 15 residues. The germline V gene has CDR1 MNHNS and CDR2 SASEGT. The CDR3 loop reads CASSEGGTRGYEQYF. The CDR3 DNA reads as TGTGCCAGCAGTGAAGGGGGGACTAGGGGCTACGAGCAGTACTTC.

This clone was seen a few times. The gene calls are TRBV18 and TRBJ2-6, with TRBD1 matching 10 bases. Germline lookup yields CDR1 KGHSH and CDR2 LQKENI. The CDR3 runs to 18 residues. Losses at the gene ends were 3 bases for V and 0 bases for J; bases not matched to a gene: 5. The CDR3 region has the DNA TGTGCCAGCTCACCGGGGACAGGGGCGCTCTCTGGGGCCAACGTCCTGACTTTC. Protein sequence: CASSPGTGALSGANVLTF.